The 32 T cell receptor beta chains reported below all come from one sample, sequenced in a study of T cells after yellow fever vaccination (dated by TCRdb to about 2019). Per the publication, the treatment or condition label means: live attenuated yellow fever vaccine strain. The library was generated by 5' RACE. Sequencing took place on an Illumina HiSeq 2500. Using fastp at Q25 and MiXCR, TCRdb reprocessed the public reads and kept productive beta chains. Each entry merges the rows of one CDR3 protein and shows their most common DNA and genes. A total of more than 250,000 distinct CDR3 sequences appear in this sample, around 6.8% of them only once. Of the sample, 15% to 20% is held by the ten largest clones. The specimen comprised PBMCs, sampled roughly seven weeks after the first yellow fever vaccination. Source of these receptors: a man aged 18 to 29 who received the YFV17D yellow fever vaccine.

This clonotype was counted a few times. As DNA, the CDR3 is TGTGCCAGTAGTAAACAGGGAAGTAGCACAGATACGCAGTATTTT. It yields the protein CASSKQGSSTDTQYF. The chain employs TRBV19 and TRBJ2-3, with D possibly TRBD1 on 6 matching bases. CDR1 is LNHDA and CDR2 is SQIVND in the germline V gene (reference sequence). The CDR3 is 15 residues long. V was clipped by 4 bases and J by 0 bases, with 11 bases between them.

The chain couples TRBV7-2 to TRBJ1-3; 10 bases match TRBD1. With 5 bases clipped from V and 7 bases from J, the junction kept 11 bases outside the gene matches. The CDR3 is made up of 16 amino acids. CDR1 and CDR2 (germline): SGHTA, FQGNSA. The CDR3 DNA reads as TGTGCCAGCAGCCGGGACAGGGGTCGAGTTGGGAACACCATATATTTT. Protein: CASSRDRGRVGNTIYF.

This clonotype was seen only a few times. CDR3 DNA: TGCGCCAGCAGCCACGTAACTGGTTCTGAGCAGTTCTTC. Its protein product is CASSHVTGSEQFF. The rearrangement uses TRBV4-3 and TRBJ2-1; no reliable D call. V was cut by 3 bases and J by 9 bases, with 12 bases left in between. The CDR3 spans 13 residues. Germline CDR1 is LGHNA and CDR2 is YSLEER.

The rearrangement links TRBV9 to TRBJ2-5; 7 positions agree with TRBD2. Germline V CDR1 and CDR2: SGDLS, YYNGEE. V lost 1 base and J lost 1; bases outside the gene matches: 7. The CDR3 runs 16 residues. CDR3 in DNA: TGTGCCAGCAGCGTAACAGCGGGGACCTTCCAAGAGACCCAGTACTTC. It specifies CASSVTAGTFQETQYF.

This clonotype came up a few times. The chain carries TRBV12-3 or TRBV12-4 and TRBJ1-5; D gene uncertain. The V end was cut by 6 bases, the J end by 7 bases, with 13 bases between. This CDR3 contains 13 residues. CDR3 amino acids: CASSHFKGQPQHF. The CDR3 DNA reads as TGTGCCAGCAGCCACTTTAAAGGGCAGCCCCAGCATTTT.

In its sample, this clonotype was seen many times. The V call is TRBV7-9, the J call TRBJ1-1; D remains unclear. Germline V gives CDR1 SEHNR, CDR2 FQNEAQ (reference sequence). This CDR3 has 13 residues. V lost 3 bases, J lost 6 bases, and 11 bases lay in between. CDR3 nucleotides: TGTGCCAGCAGCTTGAGGGTCACGGCTGAAGCTTTCTTT. This codes for CASSLRVTAEAFF.

This clonotype has a handful of counts. This chain links TRBV5-6 with TRBJ2-7; no reliable D call. This CDR3 region has 15 residues. Deletions cut 0 bases from V and 4 bases from J, with 14 bases between. Germline lookup yields CDR1 SGHDT and CDR2 YYEEEE. CDR3 loop: CASSLDPGTSYEQYV. The CDR3 DNA sequence: TGTGCCAGCAGCTTGGACCCAGGAACTTCTTACGAGCAGTACGTC.

This rearrangement joins TRBV5-1 to TRBJ2-7, with 7 bases aligning to TRBD1. Germline V lookup: CDR1 SGHRS, CDR2 YFSETQ. There are 15 residues in the CDR3. Losses at the gene ends were 1 base for V and 0 bases for J; bases not matched to a gene: 4. The CDR3 here is CASSLLTGTSYEQYF. CDR3 DNA: TGCGCCAGCAGCTTGTTGACAGGGACCTCCTACGAGCAGTACTTC.

Many counts were recorded for this clonotype. The V call is TRBV27, the J call TRBJ2-1; TRBD2 matches 12 bases. This CDR3 spans 15 amino acids. V was clipped by 5 bases and J by 8 bases; unmatched bases: 7. Germline V CDR1 and CDR2: MNHEY, SMNVEV (reference sequence). CDR3 sequence: CASSHRLAGDYEQFF. The CDR3 DNA follows: TGTGCCAGCAGTCACAGACTAGCGGGGGACTATGAGCAGTTCTTC.

This clonotype was observed at least ten times. The chain has TRBV12-3 or TRBV12-4 and TRBJ2-2; no definite D call. Trimming stripped 6 bases from V and 7 bases from J, with 12 bases between. The CDR3 has 13 amino acids. CDR3 coding DNA: TGTGCCAGCAGCCAGACCCTCTTCGGGGAGCTGTTTTTT. Protein sequence: CASSQTLFGELFF.

This clonotype was seen a few times. The chain carries TRBV29-1 and TRBJ1-2; perhaps TRBD1 as D (5 bases). This CDR3 spans 12 amino acids. V gave up 2 bases and J gave up 4 bases, with 8 bases separating them. Germline lookup yields CDR1 SQVTM and CDR2 ANQGSEA. The CDR3 region is CSVERQLYGYTF. For the CDR3, the DNA is TGCAGCGTTGAAAGACAGCTCTATGGCTACACCTTC.

In its sample, this clonotype was seen many times. The chain is built from TRBV5-4 and TRBJ2-5; 8 bases match TRBD2. V gave up 4 bases and J gave up 0 bases; unmatched junction bases: 8. The CDR3 has 16 amino acids. Germline CDR1 and CDR2: SGHNT and YYREEE (reference sequence). The CDR3 DNA follows: TGTGCCAGCAGCGGGGTAGCGGGGCCGTACCAAGAGACCCAGTACTTC. This gives the protein CASSGVAGPYQETQYF.

This clonotype was counted ten times or more. V usage is TRBV3-1 and J usage is TRBJ1-5; a weak D match, TRBD1 (5 bases). V lost 1 base, J lost 3 bases, and 10 bases lay in between. The germline gives CDR1 LGHDT, CDR2 YNNKEL (reference sequence). The CDR3 loop spans 15 amino acids. CDR3 sequence (DNA): TGTGCCAGCAGCCAAGTAATGGGACTCAATCAGCCCCAGCATTTT. Its translation: CASSQVMGLNQPQHF.

The V gene is TRBV11-2, the J gene TRBJ1-5, with D uncertain. CDR3 size: 13 residues. The germline gives CDR1 SGHAT, CDR2 FQNNGV. V gave up 2 bases and J gave up 5 bases, with 7 bases separating them. The CDR3 here is CASSLTTYQPQHF. Written as DNA, the CDR3 is TGTGCCAGCAGCTTAACGACCTATCAGCCCCAGCATTTT.

This clonotype was counted ten times or more. CDR3 loop: CASSLISSTDTQYF. The CDR3 DNA reads TGTGCCAGCAGCCTCATTAGCAGCACAGATACGCAGTATTTT. The chain carries TRBV3-1 and TRBJ2-3; the D is unclear. Per germline, CDR1 LGHDT and CDR2 YNNKEL (reference sequence). The V end was cut by 4 bases, the J end by 0 bases, with 8 bases between. The CDR3 covers 14 residues.

The gene calls are TRBV27 and TRBJ2-7; the D is unclear. The germline V gene encodes CDR1 MNHEY and CDR2 SMNVEV (reference sequence). V gave up 3 bases and J gave up 4 bases, with 10 bases separating them. The CDR3 loop spans 13 amino acids. CDR3: CASSFAAGYEQYF. The CDR3 region has the DNA TGTGCCAGCAGTTTTGCCGCAGGATACGAGCAGTACTTC.

CDR3 coding DNA: TGTGCCAGCAGCCTACGGGACAGCCCCTACGAGCAGTACGTC. It yields the protein CASSLRDSPYEQYV. The V gene is TRBV7-8, the J gene TRBJ2-7; 7 bases are shared with TRBD1. Per germline, CDR1 SGHVS and CDR2 FQNEAQ. This CDR3 is built from 14 residues. V lost 5 bases and J lost 2; bases outside the gene matches: 6.

This clonotype was counted only a few times. The chain recombines TRBV11-2 with TRBJ2-1; D gene ambiguous. This CDR3 region has 14 residues. V shed 1 base and J shed 9 bases, with 13 bases lying between them. The V gene's germline CDR1 is SGHAT and CDR2 FQNNGV. The CDR3 DNA is TGTGCCAGCAGCTTAGGAGACGGCCGCGGTGAGCAGTTCTTC. This codes for CASSLGDGRGEQFF.

This clonotype was counted between two and nine times. The chain combines TRBV5-1 with TRBJ1-2; D unresolved. The CDR3 consists of 13 residues. Looked up from germline, CDR1 is SGHRS and CDR2 is YFSETQ. V dropped 4 bases and J dropped 2 bases, with 9 bases sitting between them. The CDR3 sequence is CASSPSRNYGYTF. CDR3 in DNA: TGCGCCAGCAGCCCCTCGAGGAACTATGGCTACACCTTC.

This clonotype was counted a few times. CDR3 region: CASSPDSARVHTQYF. The CDR3 bases are TGTGCCAGCAGTCCAGACAGCGCTAGAGTACATACGCAGTATTTT. This chain uses TRBV12-3 or TRBV12-4 with TRBJ2-3; TRBD1 might be the D (5 bases). CDR3 size: 15 residues. Trimming stripped 5 bases from V and 7 bases from J, with 19 bases between.

This clonotype was counted only a few times. V and J are TRBV29-1 and TRBJ2-2; the D call may be TRBD1 or TRBD2 (6 bases each). The CDR3 covers 14 residues. The ends were cut back, 7 bases at V and 6 bases at J, with 18 bases in the middle. CDR1 is SQVTM and CDR2 is ANQGSEA in the germline V gene. The CDR3 loop is CSAGRNREAGELFF. The CDR3, as DNA: TGCAGCGCTGGCCGAAACAGGGAGGCCGGGGAGCTGTTTTTT.

The rearrangement uses TRBV12-3 or TRBV12-4 and TRBJ1-6, with TRBD1 matching 9 bases. This CDR3 contains 17 residues. The V gene end was trimmed by 5 bases and the J gene end by 6 bases; junction bases not matched to a gene: 11. In nucleotides, the CDR3 is TGTGCCAGCAGTACTCCCGGGACAGGGAATAGTAATTCACCCCTCCACTTT. Translation gives CASSTPGTGNSNSPLHF.

This clonotype showed up many times. The rearrangement joins TRBV3-1 to TRBJ2-4; perhaps TRBD2 as D (5 bases). V was cut by 0 bases and J by 7 bases, with 7 bases left in between. This CDR3 has 13 amino acids. The V gene's germline CDR1 is LGHDT and CDR2 YNNKEL (reference sequence). In DNA, the CDR3 is TGTGCCAGCAGCCAAGATACGGGGAACATTCAGTACTTC. Its translation: CASSQDTGNIQYF.

The CDR3 region is CAISAQGGRETQYF. The CDR3 nucleotides read TGTGCCATCAGCGCACAGGGAGGGCGGGAGACCCAGTACTTC. The V call is TRBV10-3, the J call TRBJ2-5, with D perhaps matching TRBD2 (7 bases). From germline, CDR1 is ENHRY and CDR2 SYGVKD. The ends were cut back, 6 bases at V and 5 bases at J, with 16 bases in the middle. This CDR3 has 14 residues.

This clonotype came up a few times. The chain is built from TRBV5-6 and TRBJ2-5; possible D gene TRBD1, 7 bases. The length of the CDR3 is 15 residues. Germline loops: CDR1 SGHDT, CDR2 YYEEEE. Trimming stripped 0 bases from V and 3 bases from J, with 12 bases between. The CDR3 loop reads CASSLARGDEETQYF. In DNA, the CDR3 is TGTGCCAGCAGCTTGGCCAGGGGGGATGAAGAGACCCAGTACTTC.

This clonotype was counted a few times. The J gene is TRBJ2-7, the V gene TRBV15; tentatively, D is TRBD1 (6 bases). The V end lost 0 bases, the J end lost 6 bases, and 15 bases lay between the germline ends. Looked up from germline, CDR1 is LNHNV and CDR2 is YYDKDF (reference sequence). This CDR3 is built from 15 residues. As DNA, the CDR3 is TGTGCCACCAGCAGAGAGCCGGGACATCCGAGCGAGCAGTACTTC. Protein sequence: CATSREPGHPSEQYF.

CDR3: CASSGRVDSPLHF. The DNA of the CDR3 is TGTGCCAGCAGCGGACGGGTAGATTCACCCCTCCACTTT. The chain has TRBV12-3 or TRBV12-4 and TRBJ1-6, with D hard to call. Deletions cut 6 bases from V and 8 bases from J, with 11 bases between. The CDR3 totals 13 residues.

The rearrangement uses TRBV3-1 and TRBJ2-1, with 9 bases fitting TRBD2. The CDR3 length is 17 residues. V trimming: 1 base; J trimming: 4 bases; junction bases outside the gene matches: 8. Germline CDR1 is LGHDT and CDR2 is YNNKEL (reference sequence). The CDR3 is CASSQAVGRGGYNEQFF. CDR3 sequence (DNA): TGTGCCAGCAGCCAAGCCGTGGGGCGGGGGGGATACAATGAGCAGTTCTTC.

This clonotype has at least ten counts. As DNA, the CDR3 is TGTGCCAGCAGCGCGGGACAGGTCACAGATACGCAGTATTTT. Translation: CASSAGQVTDTQYF. V is TRBV12-3 or TRBV12-4 and J is TRBJ2-3; 8 nucleotides agree with TRBD1. Unmatched junction bases numbered 4, after V lost 6 bases and J lost 2 bases. CDR3 length: 14 amino acids.

This clonotype came up many times. The rearrangement joins TRBV12-3 or TRBV12-4 to TRBJ1-2; a possible D gene is TRBD1 (6 bases). V lost 3 bases, J lost 8 bases, and 10 bases lay in between. This CDR3 has 12 residues. In DNA form, the CDR3 reads TGTGCCAGCAGTTTTCAACAGGGCGGCTACACCTTC. Translated, it gives CASSFQQGGYTF.

The V gene is TRBV12-3 or TRBV12-4, the J gene TRBJ1-5; D gene ambiguous. CDR3 size: 15 residues. Trimming took off 0 bases at V and 5 bases at J, with 11 bases between the two ends. CDR3 in DNA: TGTGCCAGCAGTTTAGCGTGGACGGTTGATCAGCCCCAGCATTTT. Protein: CASSLAWTVDQPQHF.

The chain employs TRBV5-1 and TRBJ2-1; 8 nucleotides agree with TRBD2. The ends lost 3 bases at V and 6 bases at J; junction bases unmatched: 23. The CDR3 has 20 residues. The V gene's germline CDR1 is SGHRS and CDR2 YFSETQ. The CDR3 protein is CASSSSVFQPPGGILNEQFF. CDR3 nucleotide sequence: TGCGCCAGCAGCTCGTCAGTATTCCAGCCCCCGGGGGGGATACTCAATGAGCAGTTCTTC.